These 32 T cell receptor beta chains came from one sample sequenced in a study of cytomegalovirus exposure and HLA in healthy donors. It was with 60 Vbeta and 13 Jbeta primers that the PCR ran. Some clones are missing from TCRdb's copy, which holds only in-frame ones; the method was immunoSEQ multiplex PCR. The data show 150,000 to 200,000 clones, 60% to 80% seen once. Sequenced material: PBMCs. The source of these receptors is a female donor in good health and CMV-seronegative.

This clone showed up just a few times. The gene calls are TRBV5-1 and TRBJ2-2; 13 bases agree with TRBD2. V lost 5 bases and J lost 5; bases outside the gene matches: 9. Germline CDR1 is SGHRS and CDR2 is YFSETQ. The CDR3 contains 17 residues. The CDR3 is CASRSGLAGDITGELFF. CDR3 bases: TGCGCCAGCAGATCCGGACTAGCGGGAGATATTACCGGGGAGCTGTTTTTT.

The CDR3 region has the DNA TGTGCCATCAGTGAGTCGGCAGGGGTGACTGAAGCTTTCTTT. Its translation is CAISESAGVTEAFF. The chain is built from TRBV10-3 and TRBJ1-1; tentatively, D is TRBD1 (6 bases). Trimming took 0 bases from V and 5 from J, leaving 10 bases between them. Germline CDR1 and CDR2: ENHRY and SYGVKD. This CDR3 comprises 14 residues.

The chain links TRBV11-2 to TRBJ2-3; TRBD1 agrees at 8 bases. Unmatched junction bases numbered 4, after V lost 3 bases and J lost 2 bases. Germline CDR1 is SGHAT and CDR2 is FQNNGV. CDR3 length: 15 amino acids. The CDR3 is CASSLRGQVTDTQYF. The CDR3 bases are TGTGCCAGCAGCTTGAGGGGACAGGTCACAGATACGCAGTATTTT. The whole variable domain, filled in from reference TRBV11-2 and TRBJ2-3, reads EAGVAQSPRYKIIEKRQSVAFWCNPISGHATLYWYQQILGQGPKLLIQFQNNGVVDDSQLPKDRFSAERLKGVDSTLKIQPAKLEDSAVYLCASSLRGQVTDTQYFGPGTRLTVL.

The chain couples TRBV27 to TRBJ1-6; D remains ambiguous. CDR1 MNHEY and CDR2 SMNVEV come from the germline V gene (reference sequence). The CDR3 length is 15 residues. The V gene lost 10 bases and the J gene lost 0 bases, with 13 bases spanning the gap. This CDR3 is CATRSVSSYNSPLHF. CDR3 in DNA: TGTGCCACCAGGAGTGTAAGCTCCTATAATTCACCCCTCCACTTT.

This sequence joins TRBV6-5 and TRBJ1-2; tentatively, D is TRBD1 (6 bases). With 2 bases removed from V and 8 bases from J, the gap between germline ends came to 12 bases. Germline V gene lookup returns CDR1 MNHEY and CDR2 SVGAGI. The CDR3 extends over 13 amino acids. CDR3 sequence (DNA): TGTGCCAGCAGTTACCCCACAGGGTGGGGCTACACCTTC. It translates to CASSYPTGWGYTF.

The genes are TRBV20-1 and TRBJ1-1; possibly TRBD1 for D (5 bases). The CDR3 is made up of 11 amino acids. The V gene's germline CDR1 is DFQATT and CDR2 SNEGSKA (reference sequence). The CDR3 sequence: CSPQRGSEAFF. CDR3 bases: TGCAGCCCCCAACGGGGGAGTGAAGCTTTCTTT.

CDR3 DNA: TGTGCCAGCAGACGGGAAAACATTCAGTACTTC. This sequence encodes CASRRENIQYF. This sequence joins TRBV6-5 and TRBJ2-4; D remains ambiguous. Germline V gene sequence: CDR1 MNHEY, CDR2 SVGAGI. The CDR3 totals 11 residues. V was pared by 6 bases and J by 5 bases, with 5 bases between.

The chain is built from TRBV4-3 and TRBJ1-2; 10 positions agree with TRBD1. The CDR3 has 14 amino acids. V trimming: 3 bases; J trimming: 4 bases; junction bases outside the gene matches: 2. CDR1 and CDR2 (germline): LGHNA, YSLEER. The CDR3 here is CASSQGQGSYGYTF. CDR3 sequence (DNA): TGCGCCAGCAGCCAGGGACAGGGGTCCTATGGCTACACCTTC.

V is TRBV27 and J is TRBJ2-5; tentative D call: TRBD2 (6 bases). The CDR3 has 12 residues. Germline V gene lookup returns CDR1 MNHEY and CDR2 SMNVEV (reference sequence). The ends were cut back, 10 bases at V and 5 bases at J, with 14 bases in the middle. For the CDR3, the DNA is TGTGCCACAGGTTGGGGGGTGGAGACCCAGTACTTC. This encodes CATGWGVETQYF.

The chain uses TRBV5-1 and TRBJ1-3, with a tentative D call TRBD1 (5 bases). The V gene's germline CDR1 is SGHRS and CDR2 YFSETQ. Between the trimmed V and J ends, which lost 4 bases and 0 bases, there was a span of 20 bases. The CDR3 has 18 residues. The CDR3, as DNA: TGCGCCAGCAGCCATGGTGGGGCAGGAGGGTTCTCTGGAAACACCATATATTTT. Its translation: CASSHGGAGGFSGNTIYF.

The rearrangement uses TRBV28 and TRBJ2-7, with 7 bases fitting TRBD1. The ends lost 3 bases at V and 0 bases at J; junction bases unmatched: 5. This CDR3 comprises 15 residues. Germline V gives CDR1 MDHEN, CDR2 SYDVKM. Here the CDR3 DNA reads TGTGCCAGCAGTTTCGAACAGGGGAACTCCTACGAGCAGTACTTC. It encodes CASSFEQGNSYEQYF.

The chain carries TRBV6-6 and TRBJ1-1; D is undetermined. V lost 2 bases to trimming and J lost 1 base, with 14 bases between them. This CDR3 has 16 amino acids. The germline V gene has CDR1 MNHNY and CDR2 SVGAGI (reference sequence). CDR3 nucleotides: TGTGCCAGCAGTTACCCACACACGGAGCGGAACACTGAAGCTTTCTTT. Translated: CASSYPHTERNTEAFF.

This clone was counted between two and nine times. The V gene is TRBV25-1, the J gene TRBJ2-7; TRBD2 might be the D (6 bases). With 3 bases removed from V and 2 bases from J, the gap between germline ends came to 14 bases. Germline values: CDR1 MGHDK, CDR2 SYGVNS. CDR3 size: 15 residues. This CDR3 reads CASSDAREVAYEQYF. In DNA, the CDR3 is TGTGCCAGCAGTGATGCCAGGGAGGTCGCCTACGAGCAGTACTTC.

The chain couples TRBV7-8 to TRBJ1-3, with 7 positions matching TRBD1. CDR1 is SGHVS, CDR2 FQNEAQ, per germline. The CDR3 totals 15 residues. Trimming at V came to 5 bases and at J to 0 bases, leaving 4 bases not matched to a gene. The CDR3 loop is CASSPTGLSGNTIYF. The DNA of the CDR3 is TGTGCCAGCAGCCCGACAGGGCTCTCTGGAAACACCATATATTTT.

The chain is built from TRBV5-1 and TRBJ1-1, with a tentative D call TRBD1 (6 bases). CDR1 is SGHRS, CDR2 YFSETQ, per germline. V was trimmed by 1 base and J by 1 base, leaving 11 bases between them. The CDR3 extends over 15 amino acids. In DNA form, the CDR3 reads TGCGCCAGCAGCTTGTTGAGGACAGAGAACACTGAAGCTTTCTTT. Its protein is CASSLLRTENTEAFF.

As DNA, the CDR3 is TGTGCCAGCACCCTCGGGAGACCGAAAAACATTCAGTACTTC. This encodes CASTLGRPKNIQYF. This rearrangement joins TRBV13 to TRBJ2-4; D is possibly TRBD2 (6 bases). The germline V gene has CDR1 PRHDT and CDR2 FYEKMQ (reference sequence). V was cut by 7 bases and J by 4 bases, with 14 bases left in between. CDR3 size: 14 residues.

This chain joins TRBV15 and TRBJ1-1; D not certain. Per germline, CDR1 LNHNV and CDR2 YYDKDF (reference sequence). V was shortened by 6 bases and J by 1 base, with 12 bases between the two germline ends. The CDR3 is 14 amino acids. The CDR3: CATRMKSWNTEAFF. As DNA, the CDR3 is TGTGCCACCAGAATGAAGAGTTGGAACACTGAAGCTTTCTTT.

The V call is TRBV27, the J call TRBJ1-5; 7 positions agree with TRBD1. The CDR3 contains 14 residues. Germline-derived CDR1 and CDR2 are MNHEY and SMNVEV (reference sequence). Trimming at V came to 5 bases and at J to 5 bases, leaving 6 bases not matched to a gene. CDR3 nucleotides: TGTGCCAGCAGTCGACAGGGTAGGTATCAGCCCCAGCATTTT. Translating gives CASSRQGRYQPQHF.

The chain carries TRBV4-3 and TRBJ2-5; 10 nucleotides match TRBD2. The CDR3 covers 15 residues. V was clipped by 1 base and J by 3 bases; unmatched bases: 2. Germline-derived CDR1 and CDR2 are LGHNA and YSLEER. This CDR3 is CASSQVLAGEETQYF. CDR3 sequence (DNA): TGCGCCAGCAGCCAAGTCCTAGCGGGGGAAGAGACCCAGTACTTC.

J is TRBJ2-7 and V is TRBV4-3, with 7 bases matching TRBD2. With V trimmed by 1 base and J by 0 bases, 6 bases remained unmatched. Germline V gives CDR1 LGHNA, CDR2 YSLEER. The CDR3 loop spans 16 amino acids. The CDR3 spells CASSQAPGGSSYEQYF. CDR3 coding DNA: TGCGCCAGCAGCCAAGCCCCGGGGGGTAGCTCCTACGAGCAGTACTTC.

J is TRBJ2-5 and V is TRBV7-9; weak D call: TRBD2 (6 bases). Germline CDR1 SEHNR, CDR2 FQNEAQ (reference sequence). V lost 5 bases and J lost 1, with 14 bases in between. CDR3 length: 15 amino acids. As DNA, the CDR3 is TGTGCCAGCAGCCCACAAGCGGGTGGCCAAGAGACCCAGTACTTC. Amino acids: CASSPQAGGQETQYF.

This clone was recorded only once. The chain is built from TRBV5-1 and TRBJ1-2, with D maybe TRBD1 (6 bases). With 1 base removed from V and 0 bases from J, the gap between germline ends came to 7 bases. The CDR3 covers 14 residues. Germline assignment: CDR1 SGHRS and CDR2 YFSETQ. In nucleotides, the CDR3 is TGCGCCAGCAGCTTGACAGGGTCTAACTATGGCTACACCTTC. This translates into CASSLTGSNYGYTF. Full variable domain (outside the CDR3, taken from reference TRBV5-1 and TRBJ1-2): KAGVTQTPRYLIKTRGQQVTLSCSPISGHRSVSWYQQTPGQGLQFLFEYFSETQRNKGNFPGRFSGRQFSNSRSEMNVSTLELGDSALYLCASSLTGSNYGYTFGSGTRLTVV.

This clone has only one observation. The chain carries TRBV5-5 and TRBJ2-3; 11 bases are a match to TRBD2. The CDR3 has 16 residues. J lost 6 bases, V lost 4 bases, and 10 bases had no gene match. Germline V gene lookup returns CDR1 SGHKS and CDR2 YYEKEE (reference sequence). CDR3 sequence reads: CASSLTTSGGGDTQYF. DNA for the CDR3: TGTGCCAGCAGCCTTACAACTAGCGGGGGAGGGGATACGCAGTATTTT. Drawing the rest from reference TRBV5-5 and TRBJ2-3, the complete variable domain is DAGVTQSPTHLIKTRGQQVTLRCSPISGHKSVSWYQQVLGQGPQFIFQYYEKEERGRGNFPDRFSARQFPNYSSELNVNALLLGDSALYLCASSLTTSGGGDTQYFGPGTRLTVL.

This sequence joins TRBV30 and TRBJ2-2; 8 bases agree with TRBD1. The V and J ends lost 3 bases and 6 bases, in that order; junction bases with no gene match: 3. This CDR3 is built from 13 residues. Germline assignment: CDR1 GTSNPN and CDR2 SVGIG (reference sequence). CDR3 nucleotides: TGTGCCTGGAGGGGACAGGCCCCCGGGGAGCTGTTTTTT. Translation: CAWRGQAPGELFF.

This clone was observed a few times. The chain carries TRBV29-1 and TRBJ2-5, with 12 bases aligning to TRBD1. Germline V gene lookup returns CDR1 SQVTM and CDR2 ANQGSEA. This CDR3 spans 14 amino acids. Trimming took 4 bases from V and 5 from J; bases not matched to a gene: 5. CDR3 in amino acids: CSVGSGTGGETQYF. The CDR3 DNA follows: TGCAGCGTTGGATCCGGGACAGGGGGCGAGACCCAGTACTTC.

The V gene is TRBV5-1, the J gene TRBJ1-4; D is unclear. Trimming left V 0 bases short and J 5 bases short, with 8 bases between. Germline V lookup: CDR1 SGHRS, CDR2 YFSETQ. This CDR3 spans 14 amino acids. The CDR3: CASSLAAGNEKLFF. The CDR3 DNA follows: TGCGCCAGCAGCTTGGCGGCGGGGAATGAAAAACTGTTTTTT.

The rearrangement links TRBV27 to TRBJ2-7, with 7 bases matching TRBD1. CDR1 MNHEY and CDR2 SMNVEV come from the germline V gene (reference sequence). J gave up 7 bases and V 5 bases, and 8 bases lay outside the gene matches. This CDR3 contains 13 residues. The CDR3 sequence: CASSPGTVWEQYF. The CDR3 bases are TGTGCCAGCAGTCCTGGGACAGTTTGGGAGCAGTACTTC.

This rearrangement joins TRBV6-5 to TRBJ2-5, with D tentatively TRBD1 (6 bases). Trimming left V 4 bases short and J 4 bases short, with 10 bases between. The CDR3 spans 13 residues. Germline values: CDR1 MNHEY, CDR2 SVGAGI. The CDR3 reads CASSLDSGETQYF. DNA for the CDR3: TGTGCCAGCAGTTTGGACAGCGGAGAGACCCAGTACTTC.

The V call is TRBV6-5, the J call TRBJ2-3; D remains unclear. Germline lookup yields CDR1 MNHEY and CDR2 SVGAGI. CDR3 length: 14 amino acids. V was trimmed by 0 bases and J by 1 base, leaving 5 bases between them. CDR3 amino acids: CASSYSGRTDTQYF. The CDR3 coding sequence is TGTGCCAGCAGTTACTCGGGCCGCACAGATACGCAGTATTTT.

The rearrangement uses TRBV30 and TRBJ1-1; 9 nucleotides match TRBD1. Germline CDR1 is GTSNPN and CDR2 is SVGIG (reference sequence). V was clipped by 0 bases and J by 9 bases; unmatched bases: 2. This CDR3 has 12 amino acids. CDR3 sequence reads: CAWSVGTGQAFF. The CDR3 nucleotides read TGTGCCTGGAGTGTAGGGACAGGGCAAGCTTTCTTT.

CDR3 loop: CSVHGTDVNEQYF. Written as DNA, the CDR3 is TGCAGCGTTCACGGGACAGACGTCAACGAGCAGTACTTC. This chain joins TRBV29-1 and TRBJ2-7, with TRBD1 identical over 7 bases. The CDR3 runs to 13 residues. Per the germline V gene, CDR1 is SQVTM and CDR2 is ANQGSEA. V was pared by 5 bases and J by 5 bases, with 9 bases of the junction left unmatched.

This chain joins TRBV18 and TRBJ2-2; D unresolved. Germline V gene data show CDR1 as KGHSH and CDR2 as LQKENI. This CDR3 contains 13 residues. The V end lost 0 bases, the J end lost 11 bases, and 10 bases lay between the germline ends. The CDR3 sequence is CASSPPVSDELFF. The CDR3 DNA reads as TGTGCCAGCTCACCACCGGTCTCAGATGAGCTGTTTTTT.